This T cell receptor beta chain was recovered during a study of human T cells and chemical hapten exposure. About the study: After 6 days, upper back 0.01% DPC patch tests were scored. General study points: DPC sensitization produced no change in TCRs with frequency above 1 in 1000.

Specified time point: patch test 2, 6 weeks after DPC sensitization. The treatment was: therapeutic diphenylcyclopropenone sensitization with weekly scalp DPC. The study enrolled 18 to 70-year-old alopecia patients suitable for DPC. Library construction involved attaching unique molecular identifiers to individual cDNA molecules, which allowed quantitative, reproducible TCR counting. From the RACE reads, TCRdb called clonotypes with MiXCR, one entry per CDR3 protein. In the table there are 95,000 or so distinct CDR3 sequences, roughly 11% of which are singletons. This clonotype was picked up many times. Its antigen is currently unknown. The TCR sequence derives from a middle-aged woman with alopecia areata. Some clones in this sample may be carry-over from other donors' samples. The sequences come from whole blood, collected in connection with sensitization to the hapten diphenylcyclopropenone (DPC).

CDR3 coding DNA: TGCGCCAGCAGCCAAGATGGAACAAAGCTTAGGCCCCTCCACTTT. This translates into CASSQDGTKLRPLHF. This chain links TRBV4-3 with TRBJ1-6; D is ambiguous. CDR3 size: 15 residues. The V end lost 0 bases, the J end lost 13 bases, and 16 bases lay between the germline ends. Germline V gene data show CDR1 as LGHNA and CDR2 as YSLEER.